This T cell receptor beta chain was sequenced during a study of identical twins. Findings and caveats of the study: The study found excess low generation probability among twin-shared out-of-frame alpha sequences.

This clonotype was picked up a small number of times. Antigen unknown. TCRdb passed the 5' RACE reads through MiXCR, listing each CDR3 protein once. The profile shows 600,000 to 700,000 distinct CDR3 sequences, roughly 20% of them singletons. This CDR3 is 14 amino acids long. Trimming removed 2 bases from V and 3 bases from J, with 11 bases in between. The V gene's germline CDR1 is KGHSH and CDR2 LQKENI. This sample was also put to use in a study of T cells expressing NK-cell markers. From that second work: One of the eight sequenced donors was seronegative, whereas the other seven were HCMV-seropositive.

The material sequenced was PBMCs. The sequence came from a woman in her late teens or twenties in good health. V usage is TRBV18 and J usage is TRBJ2-7; perhaps TRBD1 as D (6 bases). CDR3 in DNA: TGTGCCAGCTCACCAAACAGGGTGGGCTACGAGCAGTACTTC. Its protein is CASSPNRVGYEQYF.